The 19 T cell receptor beta chains below were found in one sample sequenced in a study of OX40 agonist ivuxolimab in advanced cancers. Clones were sequenced by immunoSEQ multiplex PCR, and TCRdb holds only the in-frame ones, with some missing. The sample records about 69,000 clones, just over 90% being singletons. The material sequenced was CD4+ or CD8+ T cells sorted from blood, taken in a trial of the OX40 agonist ivuxolimab. The receptors here all came from an adult with an advanced solid tumor such as melanoma, head and neck, liver or kidney cancer.

The genes are TRBV29-1 and TRBJ2-7, with 9 bases that match TRBD1. CDR3 length equals 13 residues. Germline CDR1 and CDR2: SQVTM and ANQGSEA. V shed 7 bases, J shed 0 bases, and the junction held 4 bases outside the gene matches. CDR3 region: CSARQGDSYEQYF. As DNA, the CDR3 is TGCAGCGCTAGACAGGGGGACTCCTACGAGCAGTACTTC.

CDR3 protein: CASNQGNTGELFF. The CDR3, as DNA: TGTGCCAGCAACCAGGGGAACACCGGGGAGCTGTTTTTT. This chain uses TRBV9 with TRBJ2-2, with a possible D match to TRBD1 (5 bases). CDR3 length: 13 residues. In germline, CDR1 is SGDLS, CDR2 YYNGEE. V lost 6 bases, J lost 1 base, and 7 bases lay in between.

The V call is TRBV29-1, the J call TRBJ2-2, with a weak D call TRBD2 (6 bases). The V end lost 0 bases, the J end lost 6 bases, and 11 bases lay between the germline ends. CDR1 is SQVTM and CDR2 is ANQGSEA in the germline V gene. The CDR3 contains 14 residues. CDR3 region: CSVEEGGKAGELFF. DNA of the CDR3: TGCAGCGTTGAAGAGGGCGGGAAGGCCGGGGAGCTGTTTTTT.

This clone was observed a few times. The gene calls are TRBV28 and TRBJ2-7, with 9 bases lining up with TRBD1. Germline V lookup: CDR1 MDHEN, CDR2 SYDVKM. J was trimmed by 5 bases and V by 3 bases; bases with no gene match: 8. This CDR3 has 15 residues. The CDR3 sequence: CASSLLGQGEDEQYF. CDR3 nucleotide sequence: TGTGCCAGCAGTTTGTTGGGACAGGGTGAGGACGAGCAGTACTTC.

The chain links TRBV27 to TRBJ2-1, with 12 bases lining up with TRBD1. The germline V gene has CDR1 MNHEY and CDR2 SMNVEV (reference sequence). The J segment lost 6 bases and the V segment lost 2 bases, leaving 11 bases of the junction unmatched. The CDR3 consists of 18 residues. The CDR3 here is CASSLGPRGTGGRNEQFF. CDR3 in DNA: TGTGCCAGCAGTTTAGGCCCCCGTGGGACAGGGGGCCGCAATGAGCAGTTCTTC.

The chain carries TRBV15 and TRBJ2-2; D is unresolved. This CDR3 is 18 amino acids long. Between the trimmed V and J ends, which lost 0 bases and 1 base, there was a span of 15 bases. CDR1 and CDR2 (germline): LNHNV, YYDKDF (reference sequence). The CDR3 bases are TGTGCCACCAGCAGAGAGGAGACAATATTTCTGAACACCGGGGAGCTGTTTTTT. Its protein product is CATSREETIFLNTGELFF.

This sequence joins TRBV5-6 and TRBJ1-1, with D hard to call. The germline V and J ends were trimmed by 3 bases and 3 bases, with 6 bases remaining between them. Germline V gives CDR1 SGHDT, CDR2 YYEEEE. This CDR3 has 12 residues. The CDR3 is CASSWSYTEAFF. DNA for the CDR3: TGTGCCAGCAGCTGGAGTTACACTGAAGCTTTCTTT.

This chain joins TRBV11-3 and TRBJ2-7; 7 nucleotides agree with TRBD1. J gave up 5 bases and V 5 bases, and 6 bases lay outside the gene matches. The CDR3 is made up of 13 amino acids. CDR1 is SGHNT, CDR2 YENEEA, per germline. The CDR3 nucleotides are TGTGCCAGCAGCCCAGGGGGAGCGGACGAGCAGTACTTC. Its translation: CASSPGGADEQYF.

V usage is TRBV7-6 and J usage is TRBJ2-7; no firm D call. This CDR3 spans 12 amino acids. The germline CDR1 and CDR2 sequences are SGHVS and FNYEAQ. Deletions cut 4 bases from V and 3 bases from J, with 7 bases between. The CDR3 sequence: CASSSNDYEQYF. The CDR3 bases are TGTGCCAGCAGCTCAAACGACTACGAGCAGTACTTC.

This clone has a single count. The V call is TRBV6-1, the J call TRBJ2-5; D is uncertain. Trimming shortened V by 9 bases and J by 0 bases, and 8 bases separated the two germline ends. The CDR3 loop spans 12 amino acids. Germline loops: CDR1 MNHNS, CDR2 SASEGT. The CDR3 coding sequence is TGTGCCAGTCTAGGTTACCAAGAGACCCAGTACTTC. Protein: CASLGYQETQYF.

This chain joins TRBV29-1 and TRBJ2-7; 11 bases are shared with TRBD2. Germline values: CDR1 SQVTM, CDR2 ANQGSEA. The J segment lost 5 bases and the V segment lost 0 bases, leaving 6 bases of the junction unmatched. This CDR3 comprises 15 residues. The CDR3 nucleotides read TGCAGCGTTGAAGAAGGGACTAGCGGAGGGGACGAGCAGTACTTC. Its protein product is CSVEEGTSGGDEQYF.

The chain is built from TRBV28 and TRBJ2-1; no clear D gene. This CDR3 spans 15 amino acids. The V gene's germline CDR1 is MDHEN and CDR2 SYDVKM. V shed 5 bases and J shed 0 bases, with 11 bases lying between them. The CDR3 DNA is TGTGCCAGCAGTCCCGGGTCATCCTCCTACAATGAGCAGTTCTTC. This codes for CASSPGSSSYNEQFF. The full variable domain, completed using reference TRBV28 and TRBJ2-1, is DVKVTQSSRYLVKRTGEKVFLECVQDMDHENMFWYRQDPGLGLRLIYFSYDVKMKEKGDIPEGYSVSREKKERFSLILESASTNQTSMYLCASSPGSSSYNEQFFGPGTRLTVL.

This chain connects TRBV19 to TRBJ1-1, with no clear D. The germline CDR1 and CDR2 sequences are LNHDA and SQIVND (reference sequence). Trimming took off 1 base at V and 2 bases at J, with 11 bases between the two ends. This CDR3 is 15 amino acids long. Here the CDR3 DNA reads TGTGCCAGTAGTATAGCCGGCAGAGCAAACACTGAAGCTTTCTTT. It is translated as CASSIAGRANTEAFF.

This chain links TRBV11-2 with TRBJ2-3, with 13 nucleotides matching TRBD2. V lost 5 bases to trimming and J lost 6 bases; unmatched junction nucleotides: 11. Germline loops: CDR1 SGHAT, CDR2 FQNNGV. This CDR3 has 17 residues. CDR3 region: CASSQVGLAGLEDTQYF. In DNA, the CDR3 is TGTGCCAGCAGCCAAGTGGGACTAGCGGGGCTAGAGGATACGCAGTATTTT.

V and J are TRBV27 and TRBJ2-1, with D perhaps being TRBD1 or TRBD2 (5 bases each). Germline V CDR1 and CDR2: MNHEY, SMNVEV (reference sequence). The CDR3 runs 14 residues. With 8 bases removed from V and 0 bases from J, the gap between germline ends came to 11 bases. The CDR3: CASGDGLSYNEQFF. CDR3 nucleotide sequence: TGTGCCAGCGGGGACGGACTCTCCTACAATGAGCAGTTCTTC.

The chain links TRBV27 to TRBJ2-5; 11 positions match TRBD2. CDR1 is MNHEY, CDR2 SMNVEV, per germline (reference sequence). This CDR3 comprises 15 residues. V gave up 3 bases and J gave up 4 bases; unmatched junction bases: 4. The CDR3 coding sequence is TGTGCCAGCAGTTTTTTAGCGGGAGGGGGAGAGACCCAGTACTTC. This codes for CASSFLAGGGETQYF.

The gene calls are TRBV18 and TRBJ2-1; 10 nucleotides align to TRBD2. This CDR3 is built from 17 residues. The V gene end was trimmed by 0 bases and the J gene end by 2 bases; junction bases not matched to a gene: 4. Germline CDR1 KGHSH, CDR2 LQKENI. The CDR3: CASSPPRTSGAYNEQFF. CDR3 sequence (DNA): TGTGCCAGCTCACCACCGAGGACTAGCGGAGCCTACAATGAGCAGTTCTTC. The full variable domain, rest sourced from reference TRBV18 and TRBJ2-1, is NAGVMQNPRHLVRRRGQEARLRCSPMKGHSHVYWYRQLPEEGLKFMVYLQKENIIDESGMPKERFSAEFPKEGPSILRIQQVVRGDSAAYFCASSPPRTSGAYNEQFFGPGTRLTVL.

This clone was seen only a few times. The rearrangement links TRBV9 to TRBJ1-1; D is uncertain. The CDR3 consists of 14 residues. The V end lost 2 bases, the J end lost 4 bases, and 12 bases lay between the germline ends. Germline lookup yields CDR1 SGDLS and CDR2 YYNGEE. This CDR3 reads CASSVVPGSTEAFF. As DNA, the CDR3 is TGTGCCAGCAGCGTTGTGCCGGGCAGCACTGAAGCTTTCTTT.

The V gene is TRBV20-1, the J gene TRBJ2-1; D is uncertain. V lost 5 bases and J lost 6, with 5 bases in between. This CDR3 comprises 10 residues. Germline-derived CDR1 and CDR2 are DFQATT and SNEGSKA (reference sequence). The CDR3 coding sequence is TGCAGTGCTTGGTCCAATGAGCAGTTCTTC. Protein product: CSAWSNEQFF.